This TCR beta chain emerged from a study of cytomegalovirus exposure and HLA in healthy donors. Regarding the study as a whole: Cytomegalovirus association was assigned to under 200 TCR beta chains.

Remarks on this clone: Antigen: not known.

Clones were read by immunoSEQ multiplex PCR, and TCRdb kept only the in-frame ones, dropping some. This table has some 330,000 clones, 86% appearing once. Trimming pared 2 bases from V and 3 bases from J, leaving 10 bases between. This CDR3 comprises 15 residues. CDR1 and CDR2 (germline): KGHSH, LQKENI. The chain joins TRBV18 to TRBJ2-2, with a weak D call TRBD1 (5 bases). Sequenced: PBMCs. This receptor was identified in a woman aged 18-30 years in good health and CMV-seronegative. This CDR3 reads CASSPYDSYTGELFF. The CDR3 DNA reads TGTGCCAGCTCACCATACGACAGTTACACCGGGGAGCTGTTTTTT.